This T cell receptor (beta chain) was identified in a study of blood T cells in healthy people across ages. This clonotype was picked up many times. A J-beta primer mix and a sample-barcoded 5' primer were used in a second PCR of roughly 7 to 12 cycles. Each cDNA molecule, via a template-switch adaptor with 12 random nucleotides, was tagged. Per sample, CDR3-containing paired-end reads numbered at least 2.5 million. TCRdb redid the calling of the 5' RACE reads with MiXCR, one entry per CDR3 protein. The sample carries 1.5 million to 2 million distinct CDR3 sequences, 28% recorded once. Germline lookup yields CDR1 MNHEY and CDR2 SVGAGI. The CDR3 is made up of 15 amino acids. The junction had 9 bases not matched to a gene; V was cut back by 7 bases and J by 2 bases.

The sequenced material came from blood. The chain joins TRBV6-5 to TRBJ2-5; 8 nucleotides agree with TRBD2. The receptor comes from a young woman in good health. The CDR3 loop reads CASTKAGLVQETQYF. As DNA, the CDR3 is TGTGCCAGCACCAAAGCGGGACTAGTACAAGAGACCCAGTACTTC.